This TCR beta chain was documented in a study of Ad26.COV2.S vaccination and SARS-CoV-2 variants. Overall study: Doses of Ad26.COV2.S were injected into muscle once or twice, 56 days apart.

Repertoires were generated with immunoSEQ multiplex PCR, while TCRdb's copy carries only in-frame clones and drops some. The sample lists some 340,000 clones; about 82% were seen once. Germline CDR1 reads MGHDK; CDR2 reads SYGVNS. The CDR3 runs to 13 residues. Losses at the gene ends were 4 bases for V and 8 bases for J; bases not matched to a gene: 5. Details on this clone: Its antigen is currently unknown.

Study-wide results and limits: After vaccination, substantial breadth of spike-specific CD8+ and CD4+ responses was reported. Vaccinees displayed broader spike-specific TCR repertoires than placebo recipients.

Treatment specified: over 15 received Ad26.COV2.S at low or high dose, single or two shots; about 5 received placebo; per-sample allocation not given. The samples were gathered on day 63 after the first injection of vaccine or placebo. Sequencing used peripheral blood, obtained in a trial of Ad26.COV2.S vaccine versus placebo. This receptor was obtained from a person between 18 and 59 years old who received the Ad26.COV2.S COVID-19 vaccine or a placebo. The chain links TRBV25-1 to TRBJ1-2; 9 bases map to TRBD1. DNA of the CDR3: TGTGCCAGCAGTGTATTGGGACAGGGAGGCTACACCTTC. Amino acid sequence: CASSVLGQGGYTF.